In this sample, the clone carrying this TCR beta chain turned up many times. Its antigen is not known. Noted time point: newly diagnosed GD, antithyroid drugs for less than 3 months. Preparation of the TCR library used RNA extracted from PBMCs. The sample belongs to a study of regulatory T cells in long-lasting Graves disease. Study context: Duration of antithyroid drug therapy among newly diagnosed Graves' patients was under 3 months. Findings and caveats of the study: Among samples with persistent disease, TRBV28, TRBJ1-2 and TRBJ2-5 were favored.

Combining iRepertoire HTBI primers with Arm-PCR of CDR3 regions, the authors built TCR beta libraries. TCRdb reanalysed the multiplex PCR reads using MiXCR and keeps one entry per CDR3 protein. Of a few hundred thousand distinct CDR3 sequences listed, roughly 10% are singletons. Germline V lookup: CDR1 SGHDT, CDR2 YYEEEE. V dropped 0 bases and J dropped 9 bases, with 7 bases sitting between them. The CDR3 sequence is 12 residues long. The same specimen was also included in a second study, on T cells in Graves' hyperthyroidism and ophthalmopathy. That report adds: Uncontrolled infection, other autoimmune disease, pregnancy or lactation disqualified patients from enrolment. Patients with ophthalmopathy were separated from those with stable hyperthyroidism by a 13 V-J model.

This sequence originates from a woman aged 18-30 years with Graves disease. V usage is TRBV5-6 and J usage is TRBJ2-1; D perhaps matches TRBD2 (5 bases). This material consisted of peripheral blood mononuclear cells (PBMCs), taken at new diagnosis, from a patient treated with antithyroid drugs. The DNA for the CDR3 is TGTGCCAGCAGCTTGGGTCGGGGTGAGCAGTTCTTC. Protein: CASSLGRGEQFF.